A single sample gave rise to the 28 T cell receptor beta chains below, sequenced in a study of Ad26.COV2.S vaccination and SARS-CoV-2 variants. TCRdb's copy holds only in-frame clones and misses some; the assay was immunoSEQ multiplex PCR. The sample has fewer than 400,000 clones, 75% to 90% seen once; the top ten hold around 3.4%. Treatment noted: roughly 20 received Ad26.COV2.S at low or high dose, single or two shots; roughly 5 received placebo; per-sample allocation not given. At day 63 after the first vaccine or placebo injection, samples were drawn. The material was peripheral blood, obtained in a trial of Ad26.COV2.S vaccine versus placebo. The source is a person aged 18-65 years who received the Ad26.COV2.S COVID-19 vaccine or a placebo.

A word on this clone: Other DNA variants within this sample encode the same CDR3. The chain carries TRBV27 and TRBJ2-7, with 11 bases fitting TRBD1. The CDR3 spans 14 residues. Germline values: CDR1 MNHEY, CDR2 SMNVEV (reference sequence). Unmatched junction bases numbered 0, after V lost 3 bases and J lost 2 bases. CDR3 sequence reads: CASSLGQGAYEQYF. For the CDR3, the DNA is TGTGCCAGCAGTTTGGGACAGGGGGCCTACGAGCAGTACTTC.

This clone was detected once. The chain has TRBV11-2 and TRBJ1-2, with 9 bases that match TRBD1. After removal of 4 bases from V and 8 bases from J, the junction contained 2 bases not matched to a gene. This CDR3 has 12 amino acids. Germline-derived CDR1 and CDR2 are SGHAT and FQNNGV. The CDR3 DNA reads TGTGCCAGCAGCTGGGGACAGGGAGGCTACACCTTC. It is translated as CASSWGQGGYTF.

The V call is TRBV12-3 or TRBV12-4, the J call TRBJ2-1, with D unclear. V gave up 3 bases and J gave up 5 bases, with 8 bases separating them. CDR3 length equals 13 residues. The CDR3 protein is CASSFEENNEQFF. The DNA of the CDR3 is TGTGCCAGCAGTTTCGAGGAGAACAATGAGCAGTTCTTC.

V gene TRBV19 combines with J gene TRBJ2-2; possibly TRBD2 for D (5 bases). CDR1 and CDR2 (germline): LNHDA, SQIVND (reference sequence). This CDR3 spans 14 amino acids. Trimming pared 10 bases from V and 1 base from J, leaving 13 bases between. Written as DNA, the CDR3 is TGTGCCACCAACGAGGGCCGGAACACCGGGGAGCTGTTTTTT. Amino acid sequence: CATNEGRNTGELFF.

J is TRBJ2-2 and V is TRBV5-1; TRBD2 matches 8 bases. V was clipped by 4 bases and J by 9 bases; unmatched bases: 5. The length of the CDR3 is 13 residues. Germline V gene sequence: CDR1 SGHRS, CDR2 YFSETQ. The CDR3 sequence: CASSIGTRWELFF. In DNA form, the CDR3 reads TGCGCCAGCAGCATCGGGACTAGGTGGGAGCTGTTTTTT.

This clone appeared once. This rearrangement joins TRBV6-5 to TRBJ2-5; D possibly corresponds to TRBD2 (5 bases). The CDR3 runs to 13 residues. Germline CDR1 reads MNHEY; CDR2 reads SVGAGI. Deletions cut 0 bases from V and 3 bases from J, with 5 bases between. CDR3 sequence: CASSYSREETQYF. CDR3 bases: TGTGCCAGCAGTTACTCGAGGGAAGAGACCCAGTACTTC.

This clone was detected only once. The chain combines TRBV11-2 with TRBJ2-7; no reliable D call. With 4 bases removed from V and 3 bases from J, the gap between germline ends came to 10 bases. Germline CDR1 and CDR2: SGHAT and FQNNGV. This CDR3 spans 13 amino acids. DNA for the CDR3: TGTGCCAGCAGCTACGGTGCGGTCTACGAGCAGTACTTC. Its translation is CASSYGAVYEQYF.

CDR3: CASSEGVTGGTEQFF. CDR3 DNA: TGCGCCAGCAGCGAGGGGGTGACAGGGGGCACTGAGCAGTTCTTC. V usage is TRBV10-1 and J usage is TRBJ2-1; TRBD1 aligns across 10 bases. CDR1 is WNHNN, CDR2 SYGVQD, per germline (reference sequence). V lost 6 bases, J lost 9 bases, and 11 bases stayed unmatched. The CDR3 has 15 residues.

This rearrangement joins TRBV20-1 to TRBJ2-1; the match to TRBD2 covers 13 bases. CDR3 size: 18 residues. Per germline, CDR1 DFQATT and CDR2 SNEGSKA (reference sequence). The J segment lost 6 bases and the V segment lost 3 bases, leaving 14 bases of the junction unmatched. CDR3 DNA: TGCAGTGCTAGTTCCCTCTTTCCGGGACTAGCGGGGTCCAATGAGCAGTTCTTC. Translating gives CSASSLFPGLAGSNEQFF.

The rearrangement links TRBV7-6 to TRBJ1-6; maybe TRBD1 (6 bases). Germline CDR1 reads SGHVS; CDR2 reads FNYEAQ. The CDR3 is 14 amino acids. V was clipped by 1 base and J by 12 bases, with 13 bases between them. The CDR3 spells CASSLVGLGGPLHF. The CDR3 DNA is TGTGCCAGCAGCTTAGTAGGCTTAGGGGGACCCCTCCACTTT.

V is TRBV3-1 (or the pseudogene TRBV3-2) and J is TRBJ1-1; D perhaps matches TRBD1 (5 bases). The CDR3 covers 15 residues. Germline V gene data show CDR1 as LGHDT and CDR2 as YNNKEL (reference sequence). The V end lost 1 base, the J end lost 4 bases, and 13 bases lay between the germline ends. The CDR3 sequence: CASSQGGLGGTEAFF. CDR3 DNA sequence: TGTGCCAGCAGCCAAGGAGGGCTTGGGGGCACTGAAGCTTTCTTT.

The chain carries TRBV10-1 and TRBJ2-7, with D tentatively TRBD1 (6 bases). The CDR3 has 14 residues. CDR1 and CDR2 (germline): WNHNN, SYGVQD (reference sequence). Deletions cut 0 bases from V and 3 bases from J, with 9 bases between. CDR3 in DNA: TGCGCCAGCAGTGAGTCTGTAGGGGGCTACGAGCAGTACTTC. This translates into CASSESVGGYEQYF.

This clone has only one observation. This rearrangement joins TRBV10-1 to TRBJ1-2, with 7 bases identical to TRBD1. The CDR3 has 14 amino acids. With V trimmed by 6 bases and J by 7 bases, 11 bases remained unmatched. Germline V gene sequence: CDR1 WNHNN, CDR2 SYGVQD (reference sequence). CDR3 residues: CASSPQGDRLGYTF. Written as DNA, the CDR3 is TGCGCCAGCAGCCCTCAAGGGGACAGACTTGGCTACACCTTC.

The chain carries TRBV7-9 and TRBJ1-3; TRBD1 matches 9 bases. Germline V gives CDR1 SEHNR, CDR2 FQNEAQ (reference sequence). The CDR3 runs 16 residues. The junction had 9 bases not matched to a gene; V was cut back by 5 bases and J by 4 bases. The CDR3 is CASSRTGAKLGNTIYF. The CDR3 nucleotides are TGTGCCAGCAGCCGGACAGGGGCTAAATTGGGAAACACCATATATTTT. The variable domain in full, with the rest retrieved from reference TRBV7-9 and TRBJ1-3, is DTGVSQNPRHKITKRGQNVTFRCDPISEHNRLYWYRQTLGQGPEFLTYFQNEAQLEKSRLLSDRFSAERPKGSFSTLEIQRTEQGDSAMYLCASSRTGAKLGNTIYFGEGSWLTVV.

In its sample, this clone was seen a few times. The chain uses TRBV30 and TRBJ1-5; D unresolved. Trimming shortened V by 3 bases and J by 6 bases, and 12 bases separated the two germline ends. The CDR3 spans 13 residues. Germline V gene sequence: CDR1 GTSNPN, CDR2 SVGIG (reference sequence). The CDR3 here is CAWSVEASQPQHF. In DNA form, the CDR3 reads TGTGCCTGGAGCGTCGAAGCCAGTCAGCCCCAGCATTTT.

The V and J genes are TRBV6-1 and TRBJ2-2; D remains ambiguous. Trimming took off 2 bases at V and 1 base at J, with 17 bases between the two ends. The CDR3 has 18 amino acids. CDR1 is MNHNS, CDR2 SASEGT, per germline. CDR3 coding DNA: TGTGCCAGCAGTGAAAGCGTAGGGCAGATGAAGAACACCGGGGAGCTGTTTTTT. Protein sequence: CASSESVGQMKNTGELFF.

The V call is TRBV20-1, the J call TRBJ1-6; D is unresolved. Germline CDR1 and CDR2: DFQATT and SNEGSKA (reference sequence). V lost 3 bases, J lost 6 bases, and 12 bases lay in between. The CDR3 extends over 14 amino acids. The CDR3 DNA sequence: TGCAGTGCTAGTTCCGAGGGTTTTAATTCACCCCTCCACTTT. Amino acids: CSASSEGFNSPLHF.

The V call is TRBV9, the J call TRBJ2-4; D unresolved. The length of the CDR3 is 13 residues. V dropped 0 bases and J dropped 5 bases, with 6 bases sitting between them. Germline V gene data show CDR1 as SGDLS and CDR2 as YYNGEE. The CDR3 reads CASSVDSQNIQYF. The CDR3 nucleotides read TGTGCCAGCAGCGTAGACAGTCAAAACATTCAGTACTTC.

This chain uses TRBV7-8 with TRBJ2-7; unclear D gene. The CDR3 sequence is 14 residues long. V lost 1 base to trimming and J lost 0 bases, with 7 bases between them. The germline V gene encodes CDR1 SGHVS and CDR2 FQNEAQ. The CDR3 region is CASSLGRFSYEQYF. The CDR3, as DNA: TGTGCCAGCAGCTTAGGCAGGTTCTCCTACGAGCAGTACTTC.

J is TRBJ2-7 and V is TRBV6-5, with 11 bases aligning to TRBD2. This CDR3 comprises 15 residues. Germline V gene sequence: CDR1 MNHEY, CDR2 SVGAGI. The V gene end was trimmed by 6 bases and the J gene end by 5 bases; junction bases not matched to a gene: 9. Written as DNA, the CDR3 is TGTGCCAGCAGCCTTAGCGGGGGGGCCACCAACGAGCAGTACTTC. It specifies CASSLSGGATNEQYF.

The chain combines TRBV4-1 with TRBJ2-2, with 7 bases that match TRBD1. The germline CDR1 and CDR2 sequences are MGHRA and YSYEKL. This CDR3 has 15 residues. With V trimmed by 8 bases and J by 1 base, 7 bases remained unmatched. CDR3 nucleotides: TGCGCCAGCTCCGAGGGGGCGCGGAACACCGGGGAGCTGTTTTTT. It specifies CASSEGARNTGELFF.

The CDR3 loop reads CASSPTGRGANVLTF. For the CDR3, the DNA is TGCGCCAGCAGCCCCACGGGGCGGGGGGCCAACGTCCTGACTTTC. This chain uses TRBV4-1 with TRBJ2-6; tentatively, D is TRBD1 or TRBD2 (5 bases each). Trimming stripped 4 bases from V and 4 bases from J, with 11 bases between. Germline CDR1 and CDR2: MGHRA and YSYEKL. This CDR3 is 15 amino acids long.

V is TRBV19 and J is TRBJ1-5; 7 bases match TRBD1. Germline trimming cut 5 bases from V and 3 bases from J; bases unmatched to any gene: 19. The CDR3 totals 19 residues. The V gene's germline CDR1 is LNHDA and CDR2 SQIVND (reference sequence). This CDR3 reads CASSPIGGQGSIDNQPQHF. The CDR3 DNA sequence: TGTGCCAGTAGTCCCATAGGGGGCCAGGGCAGCATAGACAATCAGCCCCAGCATTTT.

The CDR3 DNA follows: TGTGCCACCAGCCCCCGAGGGGGGGGGCGCACAGATACGCAGTATTTT. It encodes CATSPRGGGRTDTQYF. This chain links TRBV15 with TRBJ2-3; D might be TRBD2 (7 bases). This CDR3 is 16 amino acids long. Trimming removed 5 bases from V and 1 base from J, with 16 bases in between. The germline V gene has CDR1 LNHNV and CDR2 YYDKDF (reference sequence).

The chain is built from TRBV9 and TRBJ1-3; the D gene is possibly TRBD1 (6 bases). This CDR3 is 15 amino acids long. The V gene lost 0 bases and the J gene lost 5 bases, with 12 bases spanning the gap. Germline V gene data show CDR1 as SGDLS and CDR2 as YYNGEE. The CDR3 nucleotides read TGTGCCAGCAGCGTAGGAGGAGGGGGAAGAAACACCATATATTTT. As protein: CASSVGGGGRNTIYF. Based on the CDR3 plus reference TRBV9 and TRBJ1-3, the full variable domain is DSGVTQTPKHLITATGQRVTLRCSPRSGDLSVYWYQQSLDQGLQFLIQYYNGEERAKGNILERFSAQQFPDLHSELNLSSLELGDSALYFCASSVGGGGRNTIYFGEGSWLTVV.

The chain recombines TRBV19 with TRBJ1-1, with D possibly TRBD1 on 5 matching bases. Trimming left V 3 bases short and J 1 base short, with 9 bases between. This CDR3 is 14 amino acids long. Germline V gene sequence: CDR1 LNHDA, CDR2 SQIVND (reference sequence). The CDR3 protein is CASSMKRGNTEAFF. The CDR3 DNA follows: TGTGCCAGTAGTATGAAGAGGGGGAACACTGAAGCTTTCTTT.

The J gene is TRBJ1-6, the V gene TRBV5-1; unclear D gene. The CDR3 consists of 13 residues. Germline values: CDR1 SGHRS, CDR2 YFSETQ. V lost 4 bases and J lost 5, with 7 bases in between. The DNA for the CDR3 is TGCGCCAGCAGCGACGGGGATAATTCACCCCTCCACTTT. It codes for CASSDGDNSPLHF.

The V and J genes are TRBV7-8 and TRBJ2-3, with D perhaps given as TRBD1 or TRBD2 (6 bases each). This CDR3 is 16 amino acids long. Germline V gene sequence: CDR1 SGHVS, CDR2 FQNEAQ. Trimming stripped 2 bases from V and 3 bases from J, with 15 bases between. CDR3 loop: CASSLRGAELTDTQYF. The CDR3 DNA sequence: TGTGCCAGCAGCTTAAGGGGGGCGGAATTGACAGATACGCAGTATTTT. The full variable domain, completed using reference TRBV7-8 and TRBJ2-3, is GAGVSQSPRYKVAKRGQDVALRCDPISGHVSLFWYQQALGQGPEFLTYFQNEAQLDKSGLPSDRFFAERPEGSVSTLKIQRTQQEDSAVYLCASSLRGAELTDTQYFGPGTRLTVL.